These 20 T cell receptor beta chains originate from one sample sequenced in a study of molecular identifiers for immune sequencing clone quantification. TCRdb fed the PCR reads into MiXCR, producing one record per CDR3 protein. The sample has around 480,000 distinct CDR3 sequences; roughly 26% are singletons. The sequenced material came from naive CD8+ T cells from blood, with Jurkat cell RNA spiked in. Subset: FACS-sorted CD8+CD4-CCR7+CD45RA+ naive T cells. All receptors derive from a human donor in good health. Some libraries in this study had Jurkat cell RNA spiked in.

Written as DNA, the CDR3 is TGTGCCAGCATAGAAACAGGGGGACTATCCTACGAGCAGTACTTC. This codes for CASIETGGLSYEQYF. V gene TRBV5-5 combines with J gene TRBJ2-7; D may be TRBD1 (8 bases). Trimming stripped 6 bases from V and 1 base from J, with 17 bases between. Germline V gives CDR1 SGHKS, CDR2 YYEKEE (reference sequence). The CDR3 has 15 amino acids. Supplemented by reference TRBV5-5 and TRBJ2-7, the full variable domain reads DAGVTQSPTHLIKTRGQQVTLRCSPISGHKSVSWYQQVLGQGPQFIFQYYEKEERGRGNFPDRFSARQFPNYSSELNVNALLLGDSALYLCASIETGGLSYEQYFGPGTRLTVT.

There are a few counts of this clonotype. The rearrangement links TRBV6-9 to TRBJ2-3, with 8 nucleotides matching TRBD2. There are 15 residues in the CDR3. With V trimmed by 6 bases and J by 2 bases, 7 bases remained unmatched. Per germline, CDR1 MNHGY and CDR2 SVAAGI. DNA for the CDR3: TGTGCCAGCAGGACTACTAGCGGACACACAGATACGCAGTATTTT. This gives the protein CASRTTSGHTDTQYF.

This clonotype occurred many times. The V gene is TRBV27, the J gene TRBJ2-1, with D unresolved. Germline CDR1 MNHEY, CDR2 SMNVEV (reference sequence). The CDR3 is made up of 12 amino acids. Trimming left V 5 bases short and J 10 bases short, with 12 bases between. The CDR3 bases are TGTGCCAGCAGTCCCGGCCCTTTGGAGCAGTTCTTC. It translates to CASSPGPLEQFF.

Concerning this clonotype: This may be a read error, as it is one base from a much larger clone. The V call is TRBV5-4, the J call TRBJ1-3; tentatively, D is TRBD1 (5 bases). The CDR3 runs 14 residues. Per germline, CDR1 SGHNT and CDR2 YYREEE (reference sequence). The CDR3 here is CASSLSGTGNAIYF. CDR3 nucleotides: TGTGCCAGCAGCTTGTCAGGGACTGGAAACGCCATATATTTT. The whole variable domain, filled in from reference TRBV5-4 and TRBJ1-3, reads ETGVTQSPTHLIKTRGQQVTLRCSSQSGHNTVSWYQQALGQGPQFIFQYYREEENGRGNFPPRFSGLQFPNYSSELNVNALELDDSALYLCASSLSGTGNAIYFGEGSWLTVV.

The gene calls are TRBV28 and TRBJ1-1, with D maybe TRBD1 (5 bases). V was shortened by 7 bases and J by 8 bases, with 17 bases between the two germline ends. The germline gives CDR1 MDHEN, CDR2 SYDVKM. The CDR3 runs to 13 residues. CDR3 coding DNA: TGTGCCAGCACCCAAAGGTCGACAGCCGAAGCTTTCTTT. Amino acid sequence: CASTQRSTAEAFF. Looking up the rest from reference TRBV28 and TRBJ1-1 gives the full variable domain: DVKVTQSSRYLVKRTGEKVFLECVQDMDHENMFWYRQDPGLGLRLIYFSYDVKMKEKGDIPEGYSVSREKKERFSLILESASTNQTSMYLCASTQRSTAEAFFGQGTRLTVV.

The CDR3 DNA is TGTGCCAGCAGCGGAGGAGATTTCGGGACAGTTGGTGGCTACACCTTC. It codes for CASSGGDFGTVGGYTF. The V and J genes are TRBV5-4 and TRBJ1-2; 7 bases are a match to TRBD1. The germline CDR1 and CDR2 sequences are SGHNT and YYREEE (reference sequence). After removal of 4 bases from V and 7 bases from J, the junction contained 16 bases not matched to a gene. CDR3 length equals 16 residues.

This clonotype was seen more than once but under ten times. This rearrangement joins TRBV2 to TRBJ1-4; 10 nucleotides match TRBD1. CDR1 is SNHLY and CDR2 is FYNNEI in the germline V gene. The CDR3 has 20 amino acids. Trimming took 5 bases from V and 1 from J; bases not matched to a gene: 16. CDR3 loop: CASSQIGTGVRWETNEKLFF. The CDR3 DNA reads as TGTGCCAGCAGTCAGATCGGGACAGGGGTTCGATGGGAAACTAATGAAAAACTGTTTTTT.

This clonotype was recorded a few times. This rearrangement joins TRBV9 to TRBJ2-2, with a tentative D call TRBD2 (6 bases). This CDR3 is 15 amino acids long. Germline V gives CDR1 SGDLS, CDR2 YYNGEE. V gave up 5 bases and J gave up 4 bases, with 15 bases separating them. As DNA, the CDR3 is TGTGCCAGCAGTCCCACGGCCGGGGGCACCGGGGAGCTGTTTTTT. Residues: CASSPTAGGTGELFF.

To note about this clonotype: One junction end does not reproduce the germline sequence, and a read error may be involved. The chain is built from TRBV6-6 and TRBJ2-7, with 10 bases lining up with TRBD2. Germline V gene data show CDR1 as MNHNY and CDR2 as SVGAGI (reference sequence). This CDR3 region has 18 residues. The CDR3 DNA reads as TGTGCCGGCAGTCCTCGTAGTAGCGGGAGGAAATCCCTTTACGAGCAGTACTTC. As protein: CAGSPRSSGRKSLYEQYF.

Comment on this clonotype: This may stem from a read error, because a much larger clone lies one nucleotide away. The chain is built from TRBV28 and TRBJ2-5; no clear D gene. The CDR3 sequence is 13 residues long. CDR1 is MDHEN and CDR2 is SYDVKM in the germline V gene. This CDR3 reads CAGRSVTVRTQYF. The CDR3 region has the DNA TGTGCCGGCAGGTCCGTCACAGTGAGGACCCAGTACTTC.

This chain connects TRBV7-9 to TRBJ2-7, with TRBD2 identical over 13 bases. Per the germline V gene, CDR1 is SEHNR and CDR2 is FQNEAQ (reference sequence). With V trimmed by 5 bases and J by 0 bases, 7 bases remained unmatched. The CDR3 spans 17 residues. CDR3 nucleotide sequence: TGTGCCAGCAGCCTAGGGACTAGCGGGACCATCTCCTACGAGCAGTACTTC. This sequence encodes CASSLGTSGTISYEQYF.

About this clonotype: Its ends do not fully match the called genes, so a read error is possible. The chain joins TRBV27 to TRBJ1-4; D is ambiguous. This CDR3 spans 15 amino acids. The germline gives CDR1 MNHEY, CDR2 SMNVEV (reference sequence). Written as DNA, the CDR3 is TGTGTCAGCAGTTTAGCTTCATCCCGCGGGGTAAAACTGTTTTTT. Encoded protein: CVSSLASSRGVKLFF.

This clonotype was observed once. The rearrangement joins TRBV20-1 to TRBJ2-1; TRBD2 aligns across 11 bases. J gave up 4 bases and V 2 bases, and 1 base lay outside the gene matches. This CDR3 comprises 14 residues. The germline V gene has CDR1 DFQATT and CDR2 SNEGSKA (reference sequence). CDR3 sequence (DNA): TGCAGTGCTAGAATAGCGGGGGGGTACAATGAGCAGTTCTTC. It encodes CSARIAGGYNEQFF.

The J gene is TRBJ2-3, the V gene TRBV4-3; D perhaps matches TRBD2 (5 bases). Germline V CDR1 and CDR2: LGHNA, YSLEER. CDR3 length: 15 residues. The V end was cut by 0 bases, the J end by 2 bases, with 9 bases between. CDR3 coding DNA: TGCGCCAGCAGCCAAGAATTACTAGACACAGATACGCAGTATTTT. Protein sequence: CASSQELLDTDTQYF.

This chain connects TRBV5-1 to TRBJ2-3; D is possibly TRBD1 (5 bases). The better agreement between TRBJ1-5 and the DNA end casts doubt on the J call. CDR3 length: 16 residues. In germline, CDR1 is SGHRS, CDR2 YFSETQ. The CDR3 DNA follows: TGCGCCAGCAGCTTGGCGGGACTACCTAGCACAGATACGCAGCATTTT. Amino acid sequence: CASSLAGLPSTDTQHF.

CDR3: CSARGSRAYEQYF. CDR3 DNA sequence: TGCAGTGCTAGAGGTAGCAGAGCTTACGAGCAGTACTTC. This chain uses TRBV20-1 with TRBJ2-7; the D is unclear. The ends were cut back, 1 base at V and 4 bases at J, with 11 bases in the middle. The CDR3 runs to 13 residues. Germline CDR1 and CDR2: DFQATT and SNEGSKA (reference sequence).

This chain joins TRBV12-3 or TRBV12-4 and TRBJ2-1, with D uncertain. This CDR3 is built from 13 residues. V dropped 6 bases and J dropped 6 bases, with 12 bases sitting between them. The CDR3 loop reads CASSQAPLNEQFF. CDR3 coding DNA: TGTGCCAGCAGCCAAGCCCCCCTCAATGAGCAGTTCTTC.

This rearrangement joins TRBV19 to TRBJ2-7; the D gene is possibly TRBD2 (6 bases). With 1 base removed from V and 2 bases from J, the gap between germline ends came to 24 bases. Germline V gene data show CDR1 as LNHDA and CDR2 as SQIVND (reference sequence). This CDR3 has 19 amino acids. In nucleotides, the CDR3 is TGTGCCAGTAGTATAGCCGGCTATACCTCCTGGACGGGGGCCTACGAGCAGTACTTC. This gives the protein CASSIAGYTSWTGAYEQYF.

This clonotype was recorded a few times. The rearrangement joins TRBV3-1 to TRBJ2-2; 8 nucleotides line up with TRBD2. The V gene's germline CDR1 is LGHDT and CDR2 YNNKEL (reference sequence). The CDR3 consists of 15 residues. Losses at the gene ends were 1 base for V and 2 bases for J; bases not matched to a gene: 0. The CDR3 is CASSQVAGNTGELFF. As DNA, the CDR3 is TGTGCCAGCAGCCAAGTAGCGGGAAACACCGGGGAGCTGTTTTTT.

V is TRBV4-1 and J is TRBJ1-2; D is possibly TRBD1 (6 bases). CDR3 length: 15 amino acids. The ends were cut back, 0 bases at V and 7 bases at J, with 15 bases in the middle. CDR1 and CDR2 from the germline V gene are MGHRA and YSYEKL. This chain's CDR3 is CASSQEGGPGCGYTF. CDR3 sequence (DNA): TGCGCCAGCAGCCAAGAAGGGGGGCCAGGCTGTGGCTACACCTTC.